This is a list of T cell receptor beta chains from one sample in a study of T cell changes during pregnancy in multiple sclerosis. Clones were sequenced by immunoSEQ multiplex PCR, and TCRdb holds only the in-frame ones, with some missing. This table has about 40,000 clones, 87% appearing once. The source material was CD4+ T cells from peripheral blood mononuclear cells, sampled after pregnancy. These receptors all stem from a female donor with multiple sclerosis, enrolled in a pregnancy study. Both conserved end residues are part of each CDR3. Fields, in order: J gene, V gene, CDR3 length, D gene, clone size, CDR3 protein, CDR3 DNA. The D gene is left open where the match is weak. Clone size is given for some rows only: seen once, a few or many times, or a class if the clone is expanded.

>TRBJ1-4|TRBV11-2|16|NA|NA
CASSLGGQPFNEKLFF
TGTGCCAGCAGCTTAGGAGGGCAACCCTTTAATGAAAAACTGTTTTTT
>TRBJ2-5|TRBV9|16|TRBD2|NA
CASSVGTSGDQETQYF
TGTGCCAGCAGCGTAGGGACTAGCGGGGACCAAGAGACCCAGTACTTC
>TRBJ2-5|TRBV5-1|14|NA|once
CASSFRTRQETQYF
TGCGCCAGCAGCTTTAGGACAAGGCAAGAGACCCAGTACTTC
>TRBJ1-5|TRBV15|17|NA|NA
CATSRDLRTVLNQPQHF
TGTGCCACCAGCAGAGATCTACGGACAGTGTTAAATCAGCCCCAGCATTTT
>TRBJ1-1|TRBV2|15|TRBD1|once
CASSPIGGQGGEAFF
TGTGCCAGCAGCCCAATAGGGGGACAGGGCGGTGAAGCTTTCTTT
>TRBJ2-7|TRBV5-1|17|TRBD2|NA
CASSLGTSPRRPYEQYF
TGCGCCAGCAGCCTGGGGACTAGTCCAAGAAGGCCCTACGAGCAGTACTTC
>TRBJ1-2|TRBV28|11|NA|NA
CASSTDYGYTF
TGTGCCAGCAGTACAGACTATGGCTACACCTTC
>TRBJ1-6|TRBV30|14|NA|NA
CAWSVTAGNSPLHF
TGTGCCTGGAGTGTTACAGCGGGCAATTCACCCCTCCACTTT
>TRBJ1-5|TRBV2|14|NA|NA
CASSESYRDQPQHF
TGTGCCAGCAGTGAAAGTTACAGGGATCAGCCCCAGCATTTT
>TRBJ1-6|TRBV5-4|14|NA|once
CASRRRGSNSPLHF
TGTGCCAGCAGACGCAGGGGTTCCAATTCACCCCTCCACTTT
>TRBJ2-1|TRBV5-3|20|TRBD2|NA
CARSSLLAGGITAHYNEQFF
TGTGCCAGAAGCTCCCTCCTAGCGGGGGGCATAACAGCTCACTACAATGAGCAGTTCTTC
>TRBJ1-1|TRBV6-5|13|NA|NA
CASTEYGNTEAFF
TGTGCCAGCACCGAGTACGGTAACACTGAAGCTTTCTTT
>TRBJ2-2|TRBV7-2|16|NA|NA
CASSLTRLLNTGELFF
TGTGCCAGCAGCTTGACTAGACTCCTGAACACCGGGGAGCTGTTTTTT
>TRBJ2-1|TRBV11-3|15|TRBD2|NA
CASSPKRGSYNEQFF
TGTGCCAGCAGCCCAAAGCGGGGGTCCTACAATGAGCAGTTCTTC
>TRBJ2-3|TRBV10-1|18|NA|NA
CASSESTQWLGRRDTQYF
TGCGCCAGCAGTGAGTCGACACAGTGGTTGGGGAGGAGGGATACGCAGTATTTT
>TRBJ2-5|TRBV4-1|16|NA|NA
CASSQDLSGRRETQYF
TGCGCCAGCAGCCAAGATCTTTCAGGTCGTAGGGAGACCCAGTACTTC
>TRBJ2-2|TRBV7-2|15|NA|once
CASSPRLANTGELFF
TGTGCCAGCAGCCCTCGACTAGCGAACACCGGGGAGCTGTTTTTT
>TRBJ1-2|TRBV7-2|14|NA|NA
CASSQVLGGAGYTF
TGTGCCAGCAGCCAGGTGTTGGGGGGAGCTGGCTACACCTTC
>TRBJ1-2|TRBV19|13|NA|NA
CASSIRGTYGYTF
TGTGCCAGTAGTATCCGAGGCACCTATGGCTACACCTTC
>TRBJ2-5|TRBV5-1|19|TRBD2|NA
CASSLARTSGGPYQETQYF
TGCGCCAGCAGCTTGGCCCGGACTAGCGGGGGGCCCTACCAAGAGACCCAGTACTTC
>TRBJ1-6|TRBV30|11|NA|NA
CAWSAPGPLHF
TGTGCCTGGAGTGCCCCAGGGCCCCTCCACTTT
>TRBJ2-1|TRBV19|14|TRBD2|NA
CASSTGTIGNEQFF
TGTGCCAGTAGTACCGGGACTATCGGGAATGAGCAGTTCTTC
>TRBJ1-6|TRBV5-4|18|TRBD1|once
CASSSRMWDRGGNSPLHF
TGTGCCAGCAGCTCCAGGATGTGGGACAGGGGGGGGAATTCACCCCTCCACTTT
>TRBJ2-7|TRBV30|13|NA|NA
CAWSPGQPGGQYF
TGTGCCTGGAGTCCCGGACAGCCCGGAGGGCAGTACTTC
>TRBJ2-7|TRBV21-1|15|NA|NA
CASSHRDRGIYEQYF
TGTGCCAGCAGCCACCGGGACAGGGGTATCTACGAGCAGTACTTC
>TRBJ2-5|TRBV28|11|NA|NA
CASSLRETQYF
TGTGCCAGCAGTTTGCGGGAGACCCAGTACTTC
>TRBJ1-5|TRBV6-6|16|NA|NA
CASSYGRRDSNQPQHF
TGTGCCAGCAGTTACGGTCGCAGGGATAGCAATCAGCCCCAGCATTTT
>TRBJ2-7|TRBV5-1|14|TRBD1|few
CASSTPGQAYEQYF
TGCGCCAGCAGTACCCCGGGACAGGCCTACGAGCAGTACTTC